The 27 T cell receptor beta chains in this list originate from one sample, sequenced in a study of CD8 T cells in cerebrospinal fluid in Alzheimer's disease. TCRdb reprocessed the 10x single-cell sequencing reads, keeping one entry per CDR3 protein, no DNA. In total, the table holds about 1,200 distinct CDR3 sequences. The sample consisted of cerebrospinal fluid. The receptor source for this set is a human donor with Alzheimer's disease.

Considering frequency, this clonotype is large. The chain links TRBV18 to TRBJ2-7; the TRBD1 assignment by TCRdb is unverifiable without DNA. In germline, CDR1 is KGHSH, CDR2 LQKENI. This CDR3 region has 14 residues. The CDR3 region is CASSTGQGLGEQYF. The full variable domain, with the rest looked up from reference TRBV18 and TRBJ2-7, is NAGVMQNPRHLVRRRGQEARLRCSPMKGHSHVYWYRQLPEEGLKFMVYLQKENIIDESGMPKERFSAEFPKEGPSILRIQQVVRGDSAAYFCASSTGQGLGEQYFGPGTRLTVT.

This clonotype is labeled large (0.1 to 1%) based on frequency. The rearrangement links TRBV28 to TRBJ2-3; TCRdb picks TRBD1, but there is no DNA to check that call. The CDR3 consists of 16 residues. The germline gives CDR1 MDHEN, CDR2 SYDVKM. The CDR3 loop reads CASSGTGTGTRDTQYF.

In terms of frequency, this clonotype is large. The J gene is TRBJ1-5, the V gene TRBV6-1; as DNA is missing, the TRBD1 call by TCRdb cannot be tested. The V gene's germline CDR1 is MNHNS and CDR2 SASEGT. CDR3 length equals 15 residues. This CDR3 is CASRLSGGPNQPQHF.

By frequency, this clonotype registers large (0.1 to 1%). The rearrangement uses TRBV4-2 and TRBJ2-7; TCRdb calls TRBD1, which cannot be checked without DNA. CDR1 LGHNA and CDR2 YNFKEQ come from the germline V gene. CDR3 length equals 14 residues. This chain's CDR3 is CASSQATGNYEQYF.

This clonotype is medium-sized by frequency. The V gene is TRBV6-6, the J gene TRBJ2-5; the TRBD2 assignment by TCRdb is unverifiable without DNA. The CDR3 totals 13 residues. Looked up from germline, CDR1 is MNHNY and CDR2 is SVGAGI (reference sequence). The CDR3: CASLRLDQETQYF.

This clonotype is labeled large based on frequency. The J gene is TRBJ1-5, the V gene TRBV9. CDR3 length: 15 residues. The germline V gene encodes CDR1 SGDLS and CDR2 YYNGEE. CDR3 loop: CASSAGSVGNQPQHF.

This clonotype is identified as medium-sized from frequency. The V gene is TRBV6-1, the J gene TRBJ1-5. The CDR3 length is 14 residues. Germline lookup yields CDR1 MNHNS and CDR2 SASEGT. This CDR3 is CASTQARNNQPQHF.

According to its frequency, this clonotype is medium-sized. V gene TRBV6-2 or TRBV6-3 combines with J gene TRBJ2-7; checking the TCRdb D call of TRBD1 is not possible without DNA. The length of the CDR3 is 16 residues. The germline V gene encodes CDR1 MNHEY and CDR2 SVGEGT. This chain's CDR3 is CASSDPGQVSSYEQYF.

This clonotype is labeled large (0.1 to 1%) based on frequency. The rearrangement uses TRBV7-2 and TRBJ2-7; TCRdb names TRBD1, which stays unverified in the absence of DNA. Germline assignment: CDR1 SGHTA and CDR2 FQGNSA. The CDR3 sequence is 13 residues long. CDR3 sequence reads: CASSLDGGREQYF.

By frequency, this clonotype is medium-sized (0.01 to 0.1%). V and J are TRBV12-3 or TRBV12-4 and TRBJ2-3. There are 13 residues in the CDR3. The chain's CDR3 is CASTQVFGDTQYF.

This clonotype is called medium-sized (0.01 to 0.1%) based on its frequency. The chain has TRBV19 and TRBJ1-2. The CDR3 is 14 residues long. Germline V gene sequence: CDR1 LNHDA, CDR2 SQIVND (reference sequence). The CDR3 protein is CASSIKETNYGYTF.

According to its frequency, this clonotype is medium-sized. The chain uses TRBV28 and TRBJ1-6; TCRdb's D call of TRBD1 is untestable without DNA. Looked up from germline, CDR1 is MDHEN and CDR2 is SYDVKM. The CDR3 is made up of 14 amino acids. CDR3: CAIYSGADNSPLHF. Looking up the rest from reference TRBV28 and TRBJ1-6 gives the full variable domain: DVKVTQSSRYLVKRTGEKVFLECVQDMDHENMFWYRQDPGLGLRLIYFSYDVKMKEKGDIPEGYSVSREKKERFSLILESASTNQTSMYLCAIYSGADNSPLHFGNGTRLTVT.

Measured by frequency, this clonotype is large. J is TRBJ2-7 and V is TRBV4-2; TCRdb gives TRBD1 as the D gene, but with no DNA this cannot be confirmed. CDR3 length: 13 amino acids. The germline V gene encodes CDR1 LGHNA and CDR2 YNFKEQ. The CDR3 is CASRGQEVYEQYF.

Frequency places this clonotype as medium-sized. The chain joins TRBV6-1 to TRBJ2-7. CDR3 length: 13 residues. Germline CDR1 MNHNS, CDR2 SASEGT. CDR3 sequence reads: CASSVMSSYEQYF.

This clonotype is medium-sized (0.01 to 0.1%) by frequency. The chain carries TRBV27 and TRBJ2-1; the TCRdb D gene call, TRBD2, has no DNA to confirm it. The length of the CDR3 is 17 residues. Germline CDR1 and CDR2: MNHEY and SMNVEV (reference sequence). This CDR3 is CASSLQLLAGSLAEQFF.

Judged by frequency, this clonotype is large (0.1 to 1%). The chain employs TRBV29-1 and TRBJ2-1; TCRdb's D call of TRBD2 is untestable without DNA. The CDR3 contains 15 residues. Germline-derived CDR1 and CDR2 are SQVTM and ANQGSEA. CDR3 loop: CSVEMASGDYNEQFF.

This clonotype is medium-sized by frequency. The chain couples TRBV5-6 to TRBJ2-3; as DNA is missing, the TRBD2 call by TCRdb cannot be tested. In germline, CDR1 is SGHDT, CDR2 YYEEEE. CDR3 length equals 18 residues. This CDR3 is CASSFDLGLAGRMNTQYF.

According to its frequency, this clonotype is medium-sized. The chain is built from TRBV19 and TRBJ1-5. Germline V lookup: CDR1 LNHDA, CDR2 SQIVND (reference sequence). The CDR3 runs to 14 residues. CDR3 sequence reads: CASSIAFMGQPQHF.

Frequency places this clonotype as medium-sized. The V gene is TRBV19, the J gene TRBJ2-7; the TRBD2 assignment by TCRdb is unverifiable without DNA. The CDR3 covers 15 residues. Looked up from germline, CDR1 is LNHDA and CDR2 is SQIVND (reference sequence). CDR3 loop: CASSTSSGQPYEQYF. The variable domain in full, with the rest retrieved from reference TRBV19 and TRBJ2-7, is DGGITQSPKYLFRKEGQNVTLSCEQNLNHDAMYWYRQDPGQGLRLIYYSQIVNDFQKGDIAEGYSVSREKKESFPLTVTSAQKNPTAFYLCASSTSSGQPYEQYFGPGTRLTVT.

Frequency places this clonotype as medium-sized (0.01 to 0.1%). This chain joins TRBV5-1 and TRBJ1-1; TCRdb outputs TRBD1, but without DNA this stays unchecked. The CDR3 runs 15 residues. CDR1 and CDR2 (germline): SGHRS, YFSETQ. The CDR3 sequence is CASSPLPGLNTEAFF.

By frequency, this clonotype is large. The CDR3 sequence is CASSQDRGNTEAFF. This rearrangement joins TRBV3-1 to TRBJ1-1; TCRdb names TRBD1, which stays unverified in the absence of DNA. This CDR3 contains 14 residues. The germline V gene encodes CDR1 LGHDT and CDR2 YNNKEL (reference sequence). Full variable domain (remainder filled in from reference TRBV3-1 and TRBJ1-1): DTAVSQTPKYLVTQMGNDKSIKCEQNLGHDTMYWYKQDSKKFLKIMFSYNNKELIINETVPNRFSPKSPDKAHLNLHINSLELGDSAVYFCASSQDRGNTEAFFGQGTRLTVV.

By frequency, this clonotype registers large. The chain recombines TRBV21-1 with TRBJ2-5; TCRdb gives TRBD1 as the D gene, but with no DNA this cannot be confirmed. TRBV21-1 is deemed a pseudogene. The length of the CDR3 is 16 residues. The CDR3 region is CASSSQTPDRERTQYF.

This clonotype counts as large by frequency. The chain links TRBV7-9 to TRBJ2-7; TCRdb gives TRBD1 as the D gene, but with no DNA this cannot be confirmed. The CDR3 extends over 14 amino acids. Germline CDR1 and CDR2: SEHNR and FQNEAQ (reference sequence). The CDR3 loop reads CASSLVQGPNEQYF. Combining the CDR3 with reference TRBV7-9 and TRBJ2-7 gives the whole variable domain DTGVSQNPRHKITKRGQNVTFRCDPISEHNRLYWYRQTLGQGPEFLTYFQNEAQLEKSRLLSDRFSAERPKGSFSTLEIQRTEQGDSAMYLCASSLVQGPNEQYFGPGTRLTVT.

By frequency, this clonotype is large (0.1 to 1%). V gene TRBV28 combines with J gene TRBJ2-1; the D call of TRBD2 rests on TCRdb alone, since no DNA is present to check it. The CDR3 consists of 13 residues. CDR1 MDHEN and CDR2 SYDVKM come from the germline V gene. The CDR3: CASRVAGGDEQFF. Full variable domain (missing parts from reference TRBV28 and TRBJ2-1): DVKVTQSSRYLVKRTGEKVFLECVQDMDHENMFWYRQDPGLGLRLIYFSYDVKMKEKGDIPEGYSVSREKKERFSLILESASTNQTSMYLCASRVAGGDEQFFGPGTRLTVL.

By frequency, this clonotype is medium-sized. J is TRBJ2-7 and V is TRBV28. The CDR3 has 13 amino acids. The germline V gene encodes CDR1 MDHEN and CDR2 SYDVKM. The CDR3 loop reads CASFNQGPYEQYF.

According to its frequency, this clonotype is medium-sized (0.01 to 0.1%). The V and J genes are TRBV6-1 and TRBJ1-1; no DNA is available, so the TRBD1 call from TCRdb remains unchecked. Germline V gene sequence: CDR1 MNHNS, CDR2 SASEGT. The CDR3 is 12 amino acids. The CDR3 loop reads CASSDQGASAFF.

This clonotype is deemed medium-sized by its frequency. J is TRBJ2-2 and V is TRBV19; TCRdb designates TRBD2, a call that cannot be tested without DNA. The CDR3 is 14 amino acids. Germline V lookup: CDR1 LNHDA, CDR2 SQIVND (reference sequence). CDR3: CASTGGRLAGELFF.